This passage covers 12 T cell receptor beta chains from one sample sequenced in a study of siplizumab effects on memory and regulatory T cells. Data came from immunoSEQ multiplex PCR; TCRdb stores just in-frame clones and leaves some out. This table has about 100,000 clones, 91% appearing once. Sequenced material: CD4+ T cells sorted from blood. The receptors originated from a human donor in good health. Some clones in this sample may be carry-over from other donors' samples.

The gene calls are TRBV7-9 and TRBJ2-3, with 11 nucleotides matching TRBD1. V dropped 5 bases and J dropped 3; count of bases not matched to a gene: 10. The germline CDR1 and CDR2 sequences are SEHNR and FQNEAQ (reference sequence). The CDR3 extends over 17 amino acids. The CDR3 DNA reads TGTGCCAGCAGCCAAGTCCGCGGGACAGGGGGTACAGATACGCAGTATTTT. It codes for CASSQVRGTGGTDTQYF.

The chain combines TRBV5-1 with TRBJ2-3, with D unresolved. This CDR3 comprises 15 residues. V was cut by 0 bases and J by 3 bases, with 11 bases left in between. Germline V gene sequence: CDR1 SGHRS, CDR2 YFSETQ. The CDR3 DNA follows: TGCGCCAGCAGCTTGGACCACTACCAAACAGATACGCAGTATTTT. This gives the protein CASSLDHYQTDTQYF.

In this sample, this clone turned up once. The rearrangement links TRBV9 to TRBJ2-1; 11 nucleotides line up with TRBD2. The CDR3 runs to 15 residues. The ends lost 0 bases at V and 7 bases at J; junction bases unmatched: 3. Germline V gives CDR1 SGDLS, CDR2 YYNGEE. CDR3 sequence reads: CASSVGVAGGNEQFF. CDR3 DNA sequence: TGTGCCAGCAGCGTAGGGGTAGCGGGAGGGAATGAGCAGTTCTTC.

The chain joins TRBV18 to TRBJ2-1, with TRBD2 identical over 13 bases. The trim removed 2 bases at V and 9 bases at J, leaving 10 bases unmatched. CDR1 and CDR2 from the germline V gene are KGHSH and LQKENI. The CDR3 is 17 residues long. Written as DNA, the CDR3 is TGTGCCAGCTCACCAACTAGCGGGAGGGCCTCGGCTACTGAGCAGTTCTTC. Its translation is CASSPTSGRASATEQFF.

V usage is TRBV10-3 and J usage is TRBJ2-5; TRBD2 agrees at 9 bases. This CDR3 comprises 16 residues. With V trimmed by 5 bases and J by 3 bases, 10 bases remained unmatched. Germline lookup yields CDR1 ENHRY and CDR2 SYGVKD. This chain's CDR3 is CAISQRASGTEETQYF. The CDR3 bases are TGTGCCATCAGTCAAAGGGCTAGCGGGACGGAAGAGACCCAGTACTTC.

The chain carries TRBV28 and TRBJ1-2; a weak D match, TRBD1 (6 bases). V was cut by 5 bases and J by 5 bases, with 12 bases left in between. Looked up from germline, CDR1 is MDHEN and CDR2 is SYDVKM. This CDR3 has 13 residues. The CDR3 DNA reads as TGTGCCAGCAGTGGGGGGGCGCCGTATGGCTACACCTTC. It specifies CASSGGAPYGYTF.

V and J are TRBV7-3 and TRBJ2-4; possibly TRBD1 for D (6 bases). Between the trimmed V and J ends, which lost 1 base and 1 base, there was a span of 11 bases. Germline lookup yields CDR1 SGHTA and CDR2 FQGTGA. This CDR3 has 16 residues. DNA for the CDR3: TGTGCCAGCAGCTTAATGGCCGACAGGGCCAAAAACATTCAGTACTTC. Protein sequence: CASSLMADRAKNIQYF.

As DNA, the CDR3 is TGTGCCAGTAGTAGCACAGGGGCCAACTATGGCTACACCTTC. This gives the protein CASSSTGANYGYTF. The chain joins TRBV19 to TRBJ1-2; 7 bases are shared with TRBD1. The CDR3 runs 14 residues. V gave up 4 bases and J gave up 2 bases; unmatched junction bases: 4. Germline V CDR1 and CDR2: LNHDA, SQIVND (reference sequence).

The CDR3 reads CASSSSSDTQYF. In DNA, the CDR3 is TGTGCCAGCAGCTCCTCTAGCGATACGCAGTATTTT. The rearrangement links TRBV11-3 to TRBJ2-3; a weak D match, TRBD2 (5 bases). This CDR3 has 12 amino acids. The germline V and J ends were trimmed by 4 bases and 6 bases, with 8 bases remaining between them. Germline V CDR1 and CDR2: SGHNT, YENEEA.

J is TRBJ1-2 and V is TRBV28; D perhaps matches TRBD1 (5 bases). Trimming took 7 bases from V and 7 from J, leaving 22 bases between them. CDR3 length: 15 amino acids. The germline CDR1 and CDR2 sequences are MDHEN and SYDVKM. The CDR3 sequence is CASIPRRGGHRGYTF. For the CDR3, the DNA is TGTGCCAGCATTCCGAGACGTGGGGGTCATCGTGGCTACACCTTC.

V is TRBV19 and J is TRBJ2-1; D possibly matches TRBD1 or TRBD2 (6 bases each). The germline CDR1 and CDR2 sequences are LNHDA and SQIVND (reference sequence). V lost 4 bases to trimming and J lost 9 bases, with 16 bases between them. The CDR3 contains 14 residues. The CDR3 DNA is TGTGCCAGTAGTAACCGTCGGGGGCGCGGTGAGCAGTTCTTC. Translating it yields CASSNRRGRGEQFF.

This sequence joins TRBV18 and TRBJ2-6, with D unclear. Germline V gene data show CDR1 as KGHSH and CDR2 as LQKENI. There are 12 residues in the CDR3. The CDR3 DNA follows: TGTGATTTACAAAGTCGGGCCAACGTCCTGACTTTC. This encodes CDLQSRANVLTF.